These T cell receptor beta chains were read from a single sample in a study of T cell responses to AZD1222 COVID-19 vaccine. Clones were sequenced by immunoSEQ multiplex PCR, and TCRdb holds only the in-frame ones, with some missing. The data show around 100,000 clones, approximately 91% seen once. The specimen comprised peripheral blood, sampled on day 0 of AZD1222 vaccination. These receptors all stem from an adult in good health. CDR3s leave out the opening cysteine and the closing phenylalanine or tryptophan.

CDR3: ASSVGLGNSYEQY
V: TRBV9
J: TRBJ2-7

CDR3: ASSHQGGTDTQY
V: TRBV11-3
J: TRBJ2-3

CDR3: ASSLGHGQGYGGELF
V: TRBV7-9
J: TRBJ2-2

CDR3: ASSRLAGGIDTQY
V: TRBV19
J: TRBJ2-3

CDR3: ASSILASGTETQY
V: TRBV19
J: TRBJ2-5

CDR3: ASSLVGGQVTGELF
V: TRBV7-2
J: TRBJ2-2

CDR3: ASRAGTRSYEQY
V: TRBV28
J: TRBJ2-7

CDR3: ASSTSGTVNSPLH
V: TRBV6-5
J: TRBJ1-6

CDR3: ASSEKHNTGELF
V: TRBV6-1
J: TRBJ2-2

CDR3: ASSLFQGDTGELF
V: TRBV11-2
J: TRBJ2-2

CDR3: ASSGALRYNEQF
V: TRBV19
J: TRBJ2-1

CDR3: ASSHTWTGLPDTQY
V: TRBV19
J: TRBJ2-3

CDR3: ASSPLGANEKLF
V: TRBV18
J: TRBJ1-4

CDR3: ASKTLESWETQY
V: TRBV11-2
J: TRBJ2-5

CDR3: ASSVEAGGWGEQF
V: TRBV9
J: TRBJ2-1

CDR3: ASSLYGQPQH
V: TRBV28
J: TRBJ1-5

CDR3: ASSLGASGYT
V: TRBV12-3/TRBV12-4
J: TRBJ1-2

CDR3: ASSVAPQETQY
V: TRBV9
J: TRBJ2-5

CDR3: ASSLVRGRTRPLH
V: TRBV11-2
J: TRBJ1-6

CDR3: ASNQPQGGNSPLH
V: TRBV4-2
J: TRBJ1-6

CDR3: ASSWTLGDEKLF
V: TRBV6-5
J: TRBJ1-4

CDR3: ASSLGALGKRHTGELF
V: TRBV5-1
J: TRBJ2-2

CDR3: ASSRDRVAEQF
V: TRBV5-1
J: TRBJ2-1

CDR3: ASSQERGTGQGKKLF
V: TRBV4-2
J: TRBJ1-4

CDR3: ASSLAATGEETQY
V: TRBV5-1
J: TRBJ2-5

CDR3: ASSQGTLMNTEAF
V: TRBV4-1
J: TRBJ1-1

CDR3: ASSPWDRSYEQY
V: TRBV5-1
J: TRBJ2-7

CDR3: ASSLGVGGGYEQY
V: TRBV28
J: TRBJ2-7

CDR3: SARGRAEQY
V: TRBV20-1
J: TRBJ2-7

CDR3: ASSMGGEGDTQY
V: TRBV19
J: TRBJ2-3

CDR3: ASSWATGQVLDTQY
V: TRBV7-2
J: TRBJ2-3

CDR3: ASSLAARTGPKSYGYT
V: TRBV5-8
J: TRBJ1-2

CDR3: ATSRDFRINEQF
V: TRBV6-5
J: TRBJ2-1

CDR3: ASAEGDPFVSGNTIY
V: TRBV5-1
J: TRBJ1-3

CDR3: ASSGASYNEQF
V: TRBV9
J: TRBJ2-1

CDR3: AISDISGRSYEQY
V: TRBV10-3
J: TRBJ2-7

CDR3: ASSERAGETQY
V: TRBV9
J: TRBJ2-5

CDR3: ASSSGLGGRETQY
V: TRBV27
J: TRBJ2-5

CDR3: ASTLREDTEAF
V: TRBV19
J: TRBJ1-1

CDR3: ASSPQGLGLYEQY
V: TRBV18
J: TRBJ2-7

CDR3: ASSWTADNSPLH
V: TRBV19
J: TRBJ1-6

CDR3: ASTGDPASGNTIY
V: TRBV28
J: TRBJ1-3

CDR3: ATSRDRGGPLAGELF
V: TRBV15
J: TRBJ2-2

CDR3: ASSFLAGVQSYNEQF
V: TRBV5-1
J: TRBJ2-1

CDR3: ASSTGLAATGELF
V: TRBV5-6
J: TRBJ2-2